This paragraph reports one T cell receptor beta chain. As handled by the study authors: Amplifying reference gene primers gave estimates of nucleated cell counts. Measured with immunoSEQ multiplex PCR; TCRdb has only the in-frame clones, and not every one. V and J calls and clone size are copied from that table; D and trimming were computed from the DNA. The sample lists 100,000 or so clones; about 86% were seen once. The record originates from a study of blood T cell repertoires in COVID-19. This CDR3 has 14 residues. Trimming removed 5 bases at V and 0 bases at J, with 8 bases between. Germline CDR1 is MNHEY and CDR2 is SVGAGI.

The chain couples TRBV6-5 to TRBJ1-5, with D possibly matching TRBD1 (6 bases). The sequence came from a man in his sixties with acute or convalescent COVID-19. Specimen: peripheral blood. The CDR3 spells CASSRGYSNQPQHF. CDR3 DNA: TGTGCCAGCAGTAGGGGGTATAGCAATCAGCCCCAGCATTTT.